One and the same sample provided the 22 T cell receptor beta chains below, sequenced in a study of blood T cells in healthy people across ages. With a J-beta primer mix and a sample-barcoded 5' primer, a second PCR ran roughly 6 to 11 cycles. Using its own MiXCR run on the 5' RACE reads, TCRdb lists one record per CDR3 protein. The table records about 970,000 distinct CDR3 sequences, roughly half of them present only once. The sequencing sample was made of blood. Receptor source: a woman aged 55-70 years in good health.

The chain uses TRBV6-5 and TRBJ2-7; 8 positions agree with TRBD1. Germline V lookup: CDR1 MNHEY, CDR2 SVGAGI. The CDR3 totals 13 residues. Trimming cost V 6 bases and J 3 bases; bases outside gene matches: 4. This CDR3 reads CASSSDRVYEQYF. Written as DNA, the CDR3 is TGTGCCAGCAGCTCGGACAGGGTCTACGAGCAGTACTTC.

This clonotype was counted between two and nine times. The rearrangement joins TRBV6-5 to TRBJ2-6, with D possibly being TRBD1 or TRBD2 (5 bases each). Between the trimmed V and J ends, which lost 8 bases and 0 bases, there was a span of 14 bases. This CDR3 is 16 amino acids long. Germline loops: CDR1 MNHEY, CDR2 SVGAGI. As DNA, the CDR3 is TGTGCCAGCTCCTTCGAGGGGAGCTCTGGGGCCAACGTCCTGACTTTC. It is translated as CASSFEGSSGANVLTF.

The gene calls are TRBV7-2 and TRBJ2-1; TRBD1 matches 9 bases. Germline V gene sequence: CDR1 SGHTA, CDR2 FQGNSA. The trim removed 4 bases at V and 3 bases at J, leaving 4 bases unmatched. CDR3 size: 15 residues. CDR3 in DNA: TGTGCCAGCAGCTGGAAGACAGGGGGCTACAATGAGCAGTTCTTC. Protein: CASSWKTGGYNEQFF.

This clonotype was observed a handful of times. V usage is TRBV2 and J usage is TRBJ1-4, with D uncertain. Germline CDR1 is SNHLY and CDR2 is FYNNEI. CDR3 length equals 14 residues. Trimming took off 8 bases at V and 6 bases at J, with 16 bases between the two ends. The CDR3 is CASLPDGAYEKLFF. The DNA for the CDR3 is TGTGCCAGCTTGCCGGACGGAGCCTATGAAAAACTGTTTTTT.

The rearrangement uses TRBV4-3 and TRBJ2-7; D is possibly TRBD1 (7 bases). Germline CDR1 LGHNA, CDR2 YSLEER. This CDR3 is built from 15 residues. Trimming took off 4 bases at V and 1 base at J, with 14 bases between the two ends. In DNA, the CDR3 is TGCGCCAGCAGCCTCGGCGGGGACAGATCCTACGAGCAGTACTTC. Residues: CASSLGGDRSYEQYF.

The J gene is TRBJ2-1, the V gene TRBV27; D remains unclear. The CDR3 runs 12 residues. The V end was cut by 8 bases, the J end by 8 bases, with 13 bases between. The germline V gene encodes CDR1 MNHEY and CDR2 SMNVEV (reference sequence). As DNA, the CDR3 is TGTGCCAGCGGCGTGATTGGCGATGAGCAGTTCTTC. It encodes CASGVIGDEQFF.

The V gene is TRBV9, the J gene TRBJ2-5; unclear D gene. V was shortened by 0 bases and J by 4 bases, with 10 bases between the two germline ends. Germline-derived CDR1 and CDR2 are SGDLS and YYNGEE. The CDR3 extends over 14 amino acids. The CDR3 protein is CASSVEGLGETQYF. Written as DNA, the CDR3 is TGTGCCAGCAGCGTAGAAGGGCTAGGAGAGACCCAGTACTTC. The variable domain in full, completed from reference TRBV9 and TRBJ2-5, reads DSGVTQTPKHLITATGQRVTLRCSPRSGDLSVYWYQQSLDQGLQFLIQYYNGEERAKGNILERFSAQQFPDLHSELNLSSLELGDSALYFCASSVEGLGETQYFGPGTRLLVL.

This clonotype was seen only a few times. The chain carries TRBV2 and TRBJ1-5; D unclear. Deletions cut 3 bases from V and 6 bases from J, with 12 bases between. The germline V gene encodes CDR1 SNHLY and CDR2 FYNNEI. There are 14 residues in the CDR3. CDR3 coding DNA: TGTGCCAGCAGTGATTTGCAGTTTGGTCAGCCCCAGCATTTT. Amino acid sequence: CASSDLQFGQPQHF.

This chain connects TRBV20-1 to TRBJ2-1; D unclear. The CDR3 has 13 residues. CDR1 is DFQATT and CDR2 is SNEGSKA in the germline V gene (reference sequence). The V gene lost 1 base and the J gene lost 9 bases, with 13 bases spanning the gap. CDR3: CSARAPRSGEQFF. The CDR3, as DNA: TGCAGTGCTAGAGCTCCTCGTTCCGGTGAGCAGTTCTTC.

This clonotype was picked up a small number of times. The CDR3 spells CASSQAPGANVLTF. In DNA form, the CDR3 reads TGCGCCAGCAGCCAGGCACCTGGGGCCAACGTCCTGACTTTC. This chain connects TRBV5-1 to TRBJ2-6; D is undetermined. Germline values: CDR1 SGHRS, CDR2 YFSETQ. Deletions cut 4 bases from V and 2 bases from J, with 7 bases between. This CDR3 region has 14 residues. Based on the CDR3 plus reference TRBV5-1 and TRBJ2-6, the full variable domain is KAGVTQTPRYLIKTRGQQVTLSCSPISGHRSVSWYQQTPGQGLQFLFEYFSETQRNKGNFPGRFSGRQFSNSRSEMNVSTLELGDSALYLCASSQAPGANVLTFGAGSRLTVL.

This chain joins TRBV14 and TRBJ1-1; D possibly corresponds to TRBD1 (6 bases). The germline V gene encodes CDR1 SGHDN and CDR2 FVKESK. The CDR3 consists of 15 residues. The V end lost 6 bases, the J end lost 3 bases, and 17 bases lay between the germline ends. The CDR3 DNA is TGTGCCAGCAGGCAGGGGATCGATCGGGACACTGAAGCTTTCTTT. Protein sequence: CASRQGIDRDTEAFF.

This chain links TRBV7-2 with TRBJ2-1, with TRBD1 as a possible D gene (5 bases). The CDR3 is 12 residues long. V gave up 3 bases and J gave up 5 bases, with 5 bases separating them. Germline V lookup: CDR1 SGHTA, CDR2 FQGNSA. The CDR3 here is CASSLGHNEQFF. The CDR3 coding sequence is TGTGCCAGCAGCTTGGGGCACAATGAGCAGTTCTTC.

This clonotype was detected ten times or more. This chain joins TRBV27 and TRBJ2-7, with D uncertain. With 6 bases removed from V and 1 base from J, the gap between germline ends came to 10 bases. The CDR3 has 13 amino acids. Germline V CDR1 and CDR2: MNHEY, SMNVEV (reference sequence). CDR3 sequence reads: CASSLGHSYEQYF. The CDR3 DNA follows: TGTGCCAGCAGCTTAGGCCATTCCTACGAGCAGTACTTC.

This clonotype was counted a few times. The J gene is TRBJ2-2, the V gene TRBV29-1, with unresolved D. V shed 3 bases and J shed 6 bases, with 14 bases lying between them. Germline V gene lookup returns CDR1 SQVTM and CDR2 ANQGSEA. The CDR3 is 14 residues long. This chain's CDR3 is CSVDLGPSAGELFF. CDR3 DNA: TGCAGCGTTGATTTAGGACCCTCCGCCGGGGAGCTGTTTTTT.

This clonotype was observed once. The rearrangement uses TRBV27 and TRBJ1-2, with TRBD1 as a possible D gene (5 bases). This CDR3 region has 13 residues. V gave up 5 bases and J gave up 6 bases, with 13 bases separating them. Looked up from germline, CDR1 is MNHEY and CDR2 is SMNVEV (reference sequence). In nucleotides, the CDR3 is TGTGCCAGCAGTGTCGAGGGGAGCGATGGCTACACCTTC. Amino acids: CASSVEGSDGYTF.

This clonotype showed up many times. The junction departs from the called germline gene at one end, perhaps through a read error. The CDR3 coding sequence is TGTGCCAGCAGTTTGCTGGACACAGATACGCAGTATTTT. Its translation is CASSLLDTDTQYF. The chain joins TRBV5-1 to TRBJ2-3; unclear D gene. This CDR3 region has 13 residues. Germline V gene sequence: CDR1 SGHRS, CDR2 YFSETQ.

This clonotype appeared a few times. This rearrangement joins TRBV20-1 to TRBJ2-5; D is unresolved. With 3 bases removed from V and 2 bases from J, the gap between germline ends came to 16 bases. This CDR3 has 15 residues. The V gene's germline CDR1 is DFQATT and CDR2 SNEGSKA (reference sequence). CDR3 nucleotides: TGCAGTGCTAGGGGTTTCGGAAACCCGCAAGAGACCCAGTACTTC. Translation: CSARGFGNPQETQYF.

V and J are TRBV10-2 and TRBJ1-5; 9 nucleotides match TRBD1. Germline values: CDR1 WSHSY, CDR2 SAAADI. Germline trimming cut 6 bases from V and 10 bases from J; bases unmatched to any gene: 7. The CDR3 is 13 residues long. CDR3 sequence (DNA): TGCGCCAGCAGCTTGGTGGACAGGGGACCCCAGCATTTT. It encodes CASSLVDRGPQHF.

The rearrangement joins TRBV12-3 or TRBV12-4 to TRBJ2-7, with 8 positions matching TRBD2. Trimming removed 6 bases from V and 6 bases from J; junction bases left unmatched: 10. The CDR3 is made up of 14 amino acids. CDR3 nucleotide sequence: TGTGCCAGCAGATCGACTAGCGACGGGGGCGAGCAGTACTTC. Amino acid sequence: CASRSTSDGGEQYF.

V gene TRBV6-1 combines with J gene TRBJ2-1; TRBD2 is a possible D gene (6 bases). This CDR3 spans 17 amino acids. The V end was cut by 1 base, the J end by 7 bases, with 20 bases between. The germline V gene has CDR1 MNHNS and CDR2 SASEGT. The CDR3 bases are TGTGCCAGCAGTGAAGTAAAGGGGCTAGCGTGTGTGAATGAGCAGTTCTTC. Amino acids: CASSEVKGLACVNEQFF.

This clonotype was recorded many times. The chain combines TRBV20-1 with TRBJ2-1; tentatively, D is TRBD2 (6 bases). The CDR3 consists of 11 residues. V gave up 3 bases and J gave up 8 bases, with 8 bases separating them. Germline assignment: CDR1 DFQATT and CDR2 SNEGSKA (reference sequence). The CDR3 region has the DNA TGCAGTGCTAGGGGCGGGGATGAGCAGTTCTTC. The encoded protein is CSARGGDEQFF.

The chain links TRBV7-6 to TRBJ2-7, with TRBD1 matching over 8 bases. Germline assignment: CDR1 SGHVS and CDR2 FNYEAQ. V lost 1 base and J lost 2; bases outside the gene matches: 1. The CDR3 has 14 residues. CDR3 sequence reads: CASSLGDRPYEQYF. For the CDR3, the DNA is TGTGCCAGCAGCTTAGGGGACAGGCCCTACGAGCAGTACTTC.